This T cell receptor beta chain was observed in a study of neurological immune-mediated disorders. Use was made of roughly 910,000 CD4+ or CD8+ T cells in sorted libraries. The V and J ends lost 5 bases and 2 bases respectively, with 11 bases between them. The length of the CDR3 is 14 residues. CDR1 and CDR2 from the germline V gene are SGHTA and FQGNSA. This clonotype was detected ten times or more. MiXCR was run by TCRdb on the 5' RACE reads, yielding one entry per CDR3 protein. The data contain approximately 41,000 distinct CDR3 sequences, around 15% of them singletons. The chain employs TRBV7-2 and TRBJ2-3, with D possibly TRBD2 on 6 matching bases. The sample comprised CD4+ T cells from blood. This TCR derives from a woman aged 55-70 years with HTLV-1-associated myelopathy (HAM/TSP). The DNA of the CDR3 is TGTGCCAGCAGCCCCGAACTAGCCACAGATACGCAGTATTTT. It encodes CASSPELATDTQYF.